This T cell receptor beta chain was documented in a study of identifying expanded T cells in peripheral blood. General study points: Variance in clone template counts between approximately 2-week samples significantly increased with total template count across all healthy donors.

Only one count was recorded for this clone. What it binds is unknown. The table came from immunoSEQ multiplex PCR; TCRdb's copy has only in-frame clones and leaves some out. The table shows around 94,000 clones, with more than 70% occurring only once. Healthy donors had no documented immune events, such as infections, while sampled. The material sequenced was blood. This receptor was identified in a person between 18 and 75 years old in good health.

The CDR3 DNA is TGTGCCAGCAGAAGAGGGGGAGGCGCCTACAATGAGCAGTTCTTC. Protein product: CASRRGGGAYNEQFF. This sequence joins TRBV27 and TRBJ2-1; the D gene could be TRBD1 or TRBD2 (6 bases each). V was cut by 6 bases and J by 2 bases, with 14 bases left in between. The germline gives CDR1 MNHEY, CDR2 SMNVEV (reference sequence). This CDR3 region has 15 residues.